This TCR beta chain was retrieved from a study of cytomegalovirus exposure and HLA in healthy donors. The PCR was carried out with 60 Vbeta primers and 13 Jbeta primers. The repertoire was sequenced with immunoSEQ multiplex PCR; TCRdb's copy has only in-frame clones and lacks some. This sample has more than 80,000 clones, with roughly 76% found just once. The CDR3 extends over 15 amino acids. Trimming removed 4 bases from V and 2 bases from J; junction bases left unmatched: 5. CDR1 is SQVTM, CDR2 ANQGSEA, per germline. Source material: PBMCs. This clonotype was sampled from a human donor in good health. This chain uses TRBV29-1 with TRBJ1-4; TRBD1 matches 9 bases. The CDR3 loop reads CSVAGTGSTNEKLFF. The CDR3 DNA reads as TGCAGCGTTGCGGGGACAGGGTCGACTAATGAAAAACTGTTTTTT.